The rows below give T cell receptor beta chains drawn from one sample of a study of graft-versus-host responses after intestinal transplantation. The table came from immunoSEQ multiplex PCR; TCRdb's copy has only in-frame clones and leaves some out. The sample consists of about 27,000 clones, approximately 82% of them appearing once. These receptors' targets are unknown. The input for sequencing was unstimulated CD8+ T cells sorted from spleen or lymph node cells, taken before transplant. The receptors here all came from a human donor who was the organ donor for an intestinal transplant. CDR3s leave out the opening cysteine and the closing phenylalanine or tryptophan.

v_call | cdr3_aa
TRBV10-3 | AISESTFRVMSNYGYT
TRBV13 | ASSLGQGLNEQY
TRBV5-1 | ATSGTSGIKEQF
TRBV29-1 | SVAPDTGELF
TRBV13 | ASSLDRDSYGYT
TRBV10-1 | ASSDRQGDGYT
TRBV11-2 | ASSLRTGGSYNEQF
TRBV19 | ASSGTGGEDTQY
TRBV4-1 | ASSRERERGAEQF
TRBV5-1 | ASSLGTYEQY
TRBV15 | ATSRIRGATNEKLF
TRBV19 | AIQGAGTEAF
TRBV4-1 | ASSQEGRTRKSEQY
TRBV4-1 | ASSQGVRRGVLRITDTQY
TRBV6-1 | VILSSYNEQF
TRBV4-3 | ASSQDRSEDEQY
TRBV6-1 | ASSTGTGGYEQY
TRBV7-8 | ASSLVRDRIDGYT
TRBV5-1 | ASSLASGGTDTQY
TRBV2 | ASLGGFDGYT
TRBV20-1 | SARETGTQY
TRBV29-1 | SVRDREDYGYT
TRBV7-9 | ASSPRGGGAATGELF
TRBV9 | ASSVGTYTEAF
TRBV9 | ASSVGSGELF
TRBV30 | AWSVLGVSGYT
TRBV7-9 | ASSRTSGSPNEQY
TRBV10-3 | AISDRTNPPYGYT
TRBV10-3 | AISDSSTEAF
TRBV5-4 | ASSSRQGQETQY
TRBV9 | ASSATGTTYEQY
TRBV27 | ASAYDSSASYEQY
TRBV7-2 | ASPRAEAF
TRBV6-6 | ASRGAVGESYGYT
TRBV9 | ASSPWDRDGETQY
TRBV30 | AWSRLEAF
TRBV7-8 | ASSNSLNTEAF
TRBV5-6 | ASNRRSRY
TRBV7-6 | ASSSLLKAEANTEAF
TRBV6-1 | ASSEPLRTGRRTEAF
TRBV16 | ASSQAPPYEQY
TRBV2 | ASSGTSYEQY